Listed below are T cell receptor beta chains from one sample, sequenced in a study of radiotherapy plus CTLA-4 blockade in lung cancer. Assay used: immunoSEQ multiplex PCR; TCRdb lists only in-frame clones, some missing. The sample records more than 65,000 clones, roughly 80% being singletons. The sequencing used peripheral blood, collected from a patient treated with radiotherapy plus ipilimumab. These receptor sequences come from a human donor with non-small cell lung cancer who had stable disease on radiotherapy plus ipilimumab. Each CDR3 is given with its conserved first and last residue. The D gene is left open where the match is weak. Not all rows give a size; the values are once, few, many and, for expanded clones, a class.

abundance: .; j_gene: TRBJ1-1; d_gene: TRBD1; v_gene: TRBV9; CDR3aa: CASSPGGSTEAFF; CDR3nt: TGTGCCAGCAGCCCAGGGGGCAGCACTGAAGCTTTCTTT
abundance: few; j_gene: TRBJ2-1; d_gene: TRBD2; v_gene: TRBV10-1; CDR3aa: CASSVTSPRKYNEQFF; CDR3nt: TGCGCCAGCAGCGTGACTAGCCCCCGTAAGTATAATGAGCAGTTCTTC
abundance: .; j_gene: TRBJ2-3; d_gene: TRBD2; v_gene: TRBV28; CDR3aa: CASSWVMSSGGRTDTQYF; CDR3nt: TGTGCCAGCAGTTGGGTAATGAGTAGCGGGGGCCGCACAGATACGCAGTATTTT
abundance: .; j_gene: TRBJ2-3; d_gene: .; v_gene: TRBV7-7; CDR3aa: CASSLGLGSTDTQYF; CDR3nt: TGTGCCAGCAGCTTAGGACTTGGTAGCACAGATACGCAGTATTTT
abundance: .; j_gene: TRBJ1-5; d_gene: .; v_gene: TRBV5-8; CDR3aa: CASSRGGTLNQPQHF; CDR3nt: TGTGCCAGCTCTCGGGGGGGAACCCTGAATCAGCCCCAGCATTTT
abundance: .; j_gene: TRBJ2-1; d_gene: .; v_gene: TRBV30; CDR3aa: CAWSTRVRELYNEQFF; CDR3nt: TGTGCCTGGAGTACCCGAGTTCGGGAGTTATACAATGAGCAGTTCTTC
abundance: .; j_gene: TRBJ2-7; d_gene: .; v_gene: TRBV5-1; CDR3aa: CASSLAGRGEQYF; CDR3nt: TGCGCCAGCAGCTTGGCCGGAAGGGGCGAGCAGTACTTC
abundance: .; j_gene: TRBJ2-7; d_gene: TRBD2; v_gene: TRBV14; CDR3aa: CASSQERSGRGYEQYF; CDR3nt: TGTGCCAGCAGCCAAGAGAGAAGCGGGAGAGGCTACGAGCAGTACTTC
abundance: .; j_gene: TRBJ2-1; d_gene: .; v_gene: TRBV19; CDR3aa: CASSARPGSYNEQFF; CDR3nt: TGTGCCAGTAGTGCGCGCCCCGGCTCCTACAATGAGCAGTTCTTC
abundance: .; j_gene: TRBJ2-2; d_gene: TRBD1; v_gene: TRBV25-1; CDR3aa: CASRTGTGELFF; CDR3nt: TGTGCCAGCAGGACAGGGACCGGGGAGCTGTTTTTT
abundance: .; j_gene: TRBJ1-5; d_gene: TRBD1; v_gene: TRBV6-5; CDR3aa: CASSRQGGDQPQHF; CDR3nt: TGTGCCAGCAGTCGACAGGGAGGAGATCAGCCCCAGCATTTT
abundance: .; j_gene: TRBJ2-3; d_gene: .; v_gene: TRBV2; CDR3aa: CASSAYHWDGSTDTQYF; CDR3nt: TGTGCCAGCAGCGCCTACCACTGGGACGGTAGCACAGATACGCAGTATTTT
abundance: .; j_gene: TRBJ1-2; d_gene: TRBD1; v_gene: TRBV5-1; CDR3aa: CASSKDQGAVGGYTF; CDR3nt: TGCGCCAGCAGCAAGGACCAGGGGGCGGTGGGAGGCTACACCTTC
abundance: .; j_gene: TRBJ2-7; d_gene: .; v_gene: TRBV11-2; CDR3aa: CASSPGPGRTRVTYEQYF; CDR3nt: TGTGCCAGCAGCCCGGGACCGGGACGCACCAGGGTTACCTACGAGCAGTACTTC
abundance: .; j_gene: TRBJ1-3; d_gene: TRBD1; v_gene: TRBV18; CDR3aa: CASSNLGTASSGNTIYF; CDR3nt: TGTGCCAGCTCAAACCTGGGGACAGCTAGCTCTGGAAACACCATATATTTT
abundance: .; j_gene: TRBJ2-7; d_gene: TRBD2; v_gene: TRBV18; CDR3aa: CASSLSTLAGASYEQYF; CDR3nt: TGTGCCAGCTCACTATCCACTTTAGCGGGAGCCTCTTACGAGCAGTACTTC
abundance: .; j_gene: TRBJ1-1; d_gene: .; v_gene: TRBV4-2; CDR3aa: CASSQVTGEAFF; CDR3nt: TGTGCCAGCAGCCAAGTCACAGGGGAAGCTTTCTTT
abundance: .; j_gene: TRBJ1-1; d_gene: TRBD1; v_gene: TRBV6-8; CDR3aa: CASKRRGPVNTEAFF; CDR3nt: TGTGCCAGCAAGAGGAGGGGGCCGGTGAACACTGAAGCTTTCTTT
abundance: once; j_gene: TRBJ2-7; d_gene: .; v_gene: TRBV5-4; CDR3aa: CASSLSGVEQYF; CDR3nt: TGTGCCAGCAGCTTATCTGGTGTCGAGCAGTACTTC
abundance: .; j_gene: TRBJ2-7; d_gene: .; v_gene: TRBV28; CDR3aa: CASSSQTYEQYF; CDR3nt: TGTGCCAGCAGTTCCCAAACCTACGAGCAGTACTTC
abundance: .; j_gene: TRBJ1-2; d_gene: .; v_gene: TRBV28; CDR3aa: CASSPRASSYGYTF; CDR3nt: TGTGCCAGCAGCCCGAGGGCCTCGTCCTATGGCTACACCTTC
abundance: .; j_gene: TRBJ1-1; d_gene: .; v_gene: TRBV6-5; CDR3aa: CASRLEDSLYTEAFF; CDR3nt: TGTGCCAGCAGGCTAGAGGACAGCCTTTACACTGAAGCTTTCTTT
abundance: .; j_gene: TRBJ1-6; d_gene: .; v_gene: TRBV9; CDR3aa: CASSGGGVNSPLHF; CDR3nt: TGTGCCAGCAGCGGGGGTGGGGTAAATTCACCCCTCCACTTT
abundance: .; j_gene: TRBJ2-7; d_gene: .; v_gene: TRBV11-2; CDR3aa: CASSLVFRYEQYF; CDR3nt: TGTGCCAGCAGCTTAGTGTTCCGCTACGAGCAGTACTTC
abundance: .; j_gene: TRBJ1-2; d_gene: .; v_gene: TRBV5-1; CDR3aa: CASSLALGNYGYTF; CDR3nt: TGCGCCAGCAGCTTGGCGTTGGGGAACTATGGCTACACCTTC
abundance: .; j_gene: TRBJ2-1; d_gene: TRBD1; v_gene: TRBV7-2; CDR3aa: CASTVAEGGRNEQFF; CDR3nt: TGTGCCAGCACGGTTGCCGAAGGGGGCAGGAATGAGCAGTTCTTC
abundance: .; j_gene: TRBJ1-4; d_gene: .; v_gene: TRBV5-6; CDR3aa: CASSLAGSENEKLFF; CDR3nt: TGTGCCAGCAGCTTGGCCGGGTCCGAAAATGAAAAACTGTTTTTT
abundance: .; j_gene: TRBJ1-5; d_gene: .; v_gene: TRBV19; CDR3aa: CASSMMGAQGNQPQHF; CDR3nt: TGTGCCAGTAGTATGATGGGGGCGCAGGGCAATCAGCCCCAGCATTTT
abundance: .; j_gene: TRBJ1-6; d_gene: .; v_gene: TRBV28; CDR3aa: CASSLDSYNSPLHF; CDR3nt: TGTGCCAGCAGTCTGGACAGTTATAATTCACCCCTCCACTTT
abundance: .; j_gene: TRBJ2-3; d_gene: .; v_gene: TRBV18; CDR3aa: CASSSIRTTDTQYF; CDR3nt: TGTGCCAGCTCAAGTATCCGAACCACAGATACGCAGTATTTT
abundance: .; j_gene: TRBJ1-1; d_gene: .; v_gene: TRBV10-1; CDR3aa: CASSGGSAGNTEAFF; CDR3nt: TGCGCCAGCAGTGGTGGATCGGCTGGGAACACTGAAGCTTTCTTT
abundance: .; j_gene: TRBJ1-1; d_gene: .; v_gene: TRBV27; CDR3aa: CASRPWAGEGGTEAFF; CDR3nt: TGTGCCAGCAGGCCCTGGGCAGGGGAAGGGGGCACTGAAGCTTTCTTT
abundance: once; j_gene: TRBJ1-6; d_gene: TRBD1; v_gene: TRBV5-1; CDR3aa: CASSWGGGQSNSPLHF; CDR3nt: TGCGCCAGCAGCTGGGGTGGGGGACAGTCTAATTCACCCCTCCACTTT
abundance: .; j_gene: TRBJ2-2; d_gene: .; v_gene: TRBV6-1; CDR3aa: CASTRDRTNTGELFF; CDR3nt: TGTGCCAGCACTAGAGACAGGACGAACACCGGGGAGCTGTTTTTT
abundance: few; j_gene: TRBJ2-7; d_gene: TRBD2; v_gene: TRBV28; CDR3aa: CASSLGTSGREQYF; CDR3nt: TGTGCCAGCAGTTTAGGGACTAGCGGCCGCGAGCAGTACTTC
abundance: few; j_gene: TRBJ1-4; d_gene: .; v_gene: TRBV14; CDR3aa: CASSQVSGPANEKLFF; CDR3nt: TGTGCCAGCAGCCAAGTTTCGGGGCCCGCTAATGAAAAACTGTTTTTT
abundance: .; j_gene: TRBJ2-1; d_gene: .; v_gene: TRBV27; CDR3aa: CASSLLSGGPNEQFF; CDR3nt: TGTGCCAGCAGTTTATTATCCGGGGGGCCCAATGAGCAGTTCTTC
abundance: once; j_gene: TRBJ1-1; d_gene: TRBD1; v_gene: TRBV28; CDR3aa: CASTTGTGNTEAFF; CDR3nt: TGTGCCAGCACCACCGGGACAGGGAACACTGAAGCTTTCTTT
abundance: once; j_gene: TRBJ2-5; d_gene: TRBD1; v_gene: TRBV6-5; CDR3aa: CASSPTGGVETQYF; CDR3nt: TGTGCCAGCAGCCCGACAGGGGGAGTGGAGACCCAGTACTTC
abundance: few; j_gene: TRBJ1-6; d_gene: .; v_gene: TRBV6-6; CDR3aa: CASSATRTPLHF; CDR3nt: TGTGCCAGCAGCGCCACTAGGACACCCCTCCACTTT
abundance: .; j_gene: TRBJ2-7; d_gene: .; v_gene: TRBV19; CDR3aa: CATLGTPRGEQYF; CDR3nt: TGTGCCACCCTCGGGACTCCCCGCGGCGAGCAGTACTTC
abundance: .; j_gene: TRBJ2-3; d_gene: .; v_gene: TRBV5-1; CDR3aa: CASSLVLGGSTDTQYF; CDR3nt: TGCGCCAGCAGCTTGGTACTCGGGGGAAGCACAGATACGCAGTATTTT